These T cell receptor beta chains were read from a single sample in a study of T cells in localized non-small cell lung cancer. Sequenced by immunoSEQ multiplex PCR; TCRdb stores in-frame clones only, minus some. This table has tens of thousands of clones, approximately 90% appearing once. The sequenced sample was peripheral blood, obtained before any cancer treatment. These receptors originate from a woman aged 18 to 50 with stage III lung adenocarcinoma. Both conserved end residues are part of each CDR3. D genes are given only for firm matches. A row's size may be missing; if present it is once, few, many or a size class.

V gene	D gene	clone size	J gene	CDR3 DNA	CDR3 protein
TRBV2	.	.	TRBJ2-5	TGTGCCAGCAGTGGGGTCGGTATAGAGACCCAGTACTTC	CASSGVGIETQYF
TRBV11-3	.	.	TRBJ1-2	TGTGCCAGCAGCCGGGGGCTAGGCTATGGCTACACCTTC	CASSRGLGYGYTF
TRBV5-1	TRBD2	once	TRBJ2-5	TGCGCCAGCAGCTGGATAGCGGGGGGGAAGGAGACCCAGTACTTC	CASSWIAGGKETQYF
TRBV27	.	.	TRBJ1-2	TGTGCCAGCAGTTTATCGGCACAGTATGGCTACACCTTC	CASSLSAQYGYTF
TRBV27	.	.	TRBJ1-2	TGTGCCAGCCGCGGAGGTGCTAACTATGGCTACACCTTC	CASRGGANYGYTF
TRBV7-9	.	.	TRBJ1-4	TGTGCCAGCAGCGTGCAGGGCATAAATGAAAAACTGTTTTTT	CASSVQGINEKLFF
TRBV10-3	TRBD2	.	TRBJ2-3	TGTGCCATCACCCCAGGAGCGGGGGGTTGGGGAAATACGCAGTATTTT	CAITPGAGGWGNTQYF
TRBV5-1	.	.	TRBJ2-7	TGCGCCAGCAGCTTGGACCATTACTACGAGCAGTACTTC	CASSLDHYYEQYF
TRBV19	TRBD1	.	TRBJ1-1	TGTGCCAGTATAGGCCGTAAGGACAGGGACACTGAAGCTTTCTTT	CASIGRKDRDTEAFF
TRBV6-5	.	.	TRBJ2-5	TGTGCCAGCAGGATTGGGACGGACCAAGAGACCCAGTACTTC	CASRIGTDQETQYF
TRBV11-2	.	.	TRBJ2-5	TGTGCCAGCAGCTTAGGGGGGGTCCAAGAGACCCAGTACTTC	CASSLGGVQETQYF
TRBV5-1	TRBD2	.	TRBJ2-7	TGCGCCAGCAGCTTGGTAAGACTAGCGGGGGGGGCGCCGGACGAGCAGTACTTC	CASSLVRLAGGAPDEQYF
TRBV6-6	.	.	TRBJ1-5	TGTGCCAGCAGACAACACCTCCGAGGCAATCAGCCCCAGCATTTT	CASRQHLRGNQPQHF
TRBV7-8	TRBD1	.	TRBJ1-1	TGTGCCAGCAGCACGGGACAGGGCCGAACACTGAAAGCTTTCTTT	CASSTGQGRTLKAFF
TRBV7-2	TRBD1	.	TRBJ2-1	TGTGCCAGCACCAAACCCGGGACAGGGAAGAATGAGCAGTTCTTC	CASTKPGTGKNEQFF
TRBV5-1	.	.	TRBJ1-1	TGCGCCAGCAGCTTGGCCCCCGGTTTAGTAGGGAACACTGAAGCTTTCTTT	CASSLAPGLVGNTEAFF
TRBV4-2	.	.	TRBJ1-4	TGTGCCAGCAGCCCAGGGACGCGGAATGAAAAACTGTTTTTT	CASSPGTRNEKLFF
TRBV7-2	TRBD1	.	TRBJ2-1	TGTGCCAGCAGCCCCCGGACAGGGGAAGGCAATGAGCAGTTCTTC	CASSPRTGEGNEQFF
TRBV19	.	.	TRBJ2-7	TGTGCCAGTAGTATAGCAGGAGACTCCTACGAGCAGTACTTC	CASSIAGDSYEQYF
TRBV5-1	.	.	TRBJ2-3	TGCGCCAGCAGCTTCGCGGGGAGAAGCACAGATACGCAGTATTTT	CASSFAGRSTDTQYF
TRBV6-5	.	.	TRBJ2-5	TGTGCCAGCAGTCGAATCCAAGAGACCCAGTACTTC	CASSRIQETQYF
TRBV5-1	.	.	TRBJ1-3	TGCGCCAGCAGCTTGGGATTGGGATCCGAGCGTTCCGCTGGAAACACCATATATTTT	CASSLGLGSERSAGNTIYF
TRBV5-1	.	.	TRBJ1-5	TGCGCCAGCAGCTTACTTCCGACCTATGGAGGTCAGCCCCAGCATTTT	CASSLLPTYGGQPQHF
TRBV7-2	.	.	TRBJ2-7	TGTGCCAGCAGCTTAGTGCCAGATAGGTACGAGCAGTACTTC	CASSLVPDRYEQYF
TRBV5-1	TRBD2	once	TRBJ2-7	TGCGCCAGCAGCTTGGCGACTAGCGGGGGCCACGAGCAGTACTTC	CASSLATSGGHEQYF
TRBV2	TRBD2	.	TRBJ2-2	TGTGCCAGCAGAGAGACTAGCGGGTCTTTCACCGGGGAGCTGTTTTTT	CASRETSGSFTGELFF
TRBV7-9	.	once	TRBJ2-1	TGTGCCAGCACCACTCAGAGCTCCTACAATGAGCAGTTCTTC	CASTTQSSYNEQFF
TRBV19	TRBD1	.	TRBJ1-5	TGTGCCAGTAGTATCTCAGAATCCAGGGGGTACTGGGGACAGCCCCAGCATTTT	CASSISESRGYWGQPQHF
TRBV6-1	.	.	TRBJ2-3	TGTGCCAGCAGTAGAGATGAGGGAGTCACAGATACGCAGTATTTT	CASSRDEGVTDTQYF
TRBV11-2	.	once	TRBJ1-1	TGTGCCAGCAGCTTAGACGTACAGCCTAACACTGAAGCTTTCTTT	CASSLDVQPNTEAFF
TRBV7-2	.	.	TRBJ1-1	TGTGCCAGCAGCGCATACAGGGACACTGAAGCTTTCTTT	CASSAYRDTEAFF
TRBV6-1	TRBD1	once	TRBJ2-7	TGTGCCAGCAGTGCTACCGACAGGGGATACGAGCAGTACTTC	CASSATDRGYEQYF
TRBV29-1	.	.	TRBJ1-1	TGCAGCGTCCAGGTCGGGGGGAACACTGAAGCTTTCTTT	CSVQVGGNTEAFF
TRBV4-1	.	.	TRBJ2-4	TGCGCCAGCAGCCCGCGACAGCAAAACATTCAGTACTTC	CASSPRQQNIQYF
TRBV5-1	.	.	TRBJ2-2	TGCGCCAGCAGCCCAGCGGACACCGGGGAGCTGTTTTTT	CASSPADTGELFF
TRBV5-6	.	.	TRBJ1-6	TGTGCCAGCAGTTCCGGGACCCTGAATTCACCCCTCCACTTT	CASSSGTLNSPLHF
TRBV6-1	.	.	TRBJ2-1	TGTGCCAGCAGTGAATATGGGGGTTCCTACAATGAGCAGTTCTTC	CASSEYGGSYNEQFF
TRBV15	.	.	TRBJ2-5	TGTGCCACCAGCAGAGTAGCTGCAAGAGAGACCCAGTACTTC	CATSRVAARETQYF
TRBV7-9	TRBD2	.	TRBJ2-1	TGTGCCAGCAGCTTCCCTAGCGGGGGAGTGAAGGCCTACAATGAGCAGTTCTTC	CASSFPSGGVKAYNEQFF
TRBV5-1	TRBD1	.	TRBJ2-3	TGCGCCAGCAGCGGAGGAACCGGGACAGGCGGCACAGATACGCAGTATTTT	CASSGGTGTGGTDTQYF
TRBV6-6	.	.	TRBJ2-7	TGTGCCAGCAGCATGGAGGGCCGTGGGGAGCAGTACTTC	CASSMEGRGEQYF
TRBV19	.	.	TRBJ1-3	TGTGCCAGTAGCCGAGGATGGGGGTACGGAAACACCATATATTTT	CASSRGWGYGNTIYF
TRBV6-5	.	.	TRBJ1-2	TGTGCCAGCAGTCCTACAGGGAATGGCTACACCTTC	CASSPTGNGYTF